This T cell receptor (beta chain) was found in a study of cytomegalovirus exposure and HLA in healthy donors. The PCR ran on 60 Vbeta and 13 Jbeta primers. Clones were read by immunoSEQ multiplex PCR, and TCRdb kept only the in-frame ones, dropping some. The sample yields 150,000 to 200,000 clones, around 84% seen once. Germline CDR1 ENHRY, CDR2 SYGVKD. The CDR3 loop spans 15 amino acids. With V trimmed by 3 bases and J by 2 bases, 1 base remained unmatched. The V and J genes are TRBV10-3 and TRBJ2-7, with 13 positions matching TRBD2. Sample: PBMCs. This TCR derives from a man in his late teens or twenties in good health and CMV-seropositive. CDR3 loop: CAISDTSGGAYEQYF. CDR3 sequence (DNA): TGTGCCATCAGTGACACTAGCGGGGGGGCCTACGAGCAGTACTTC.